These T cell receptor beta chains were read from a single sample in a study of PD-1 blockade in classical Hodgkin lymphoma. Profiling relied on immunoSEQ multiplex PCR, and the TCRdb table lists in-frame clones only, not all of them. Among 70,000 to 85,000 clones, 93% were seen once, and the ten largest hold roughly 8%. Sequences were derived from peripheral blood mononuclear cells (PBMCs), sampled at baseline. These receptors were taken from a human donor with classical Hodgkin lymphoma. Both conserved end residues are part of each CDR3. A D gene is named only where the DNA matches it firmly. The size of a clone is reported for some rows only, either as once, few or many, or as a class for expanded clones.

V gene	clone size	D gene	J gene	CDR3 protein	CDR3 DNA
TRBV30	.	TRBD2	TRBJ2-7	CAWTLAGIHSSEQYF	TGTGCCTGGACGCTAGCGGGGATACACTCTAGCGAGCAGTACTTC
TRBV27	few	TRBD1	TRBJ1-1	CASSSTGDTEAFF	TGTGCCAGTTCCTCGACAGGGGACACTGAAGCTTTCTTT
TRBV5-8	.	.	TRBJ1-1	CASSLGTSLTEAFF	TGTGCCAGCAGCTTGGGTACCAGCCTCACTGAAGCTTTCTTT
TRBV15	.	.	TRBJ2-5	CATSRDPGRQETQYF	TGTGCCACCAGCAGAGACCCCGGACGGCAAGAGACCCAGTACTTC
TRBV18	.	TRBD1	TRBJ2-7	CASSLGQGDEQYF	TGTGCCAGCTCACTGGGACAGGGGGACGAGCAGTACTTC
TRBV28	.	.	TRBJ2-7	CASSFMGGLYEQYF	TGTGCCAGCAGTTTCATGGGGGGGCTCTACGAGCAGTACTTC
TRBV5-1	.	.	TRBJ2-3	CASSLDGHGTDTQYF	TGCGCCAGCAGCCTGGACGGTCATGGCACAGATACGCAGTATTTT
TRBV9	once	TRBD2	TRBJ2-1	CASSDGTSGSSYNEQFF	TGTGCCAGCAGCGACGGGACTAGCGGGAGCTCCTACAATGAGCAGTTCTTC
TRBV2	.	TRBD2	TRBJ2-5	CASSEAPASGGARETQYF	TGTGCCAGCAGTGAAGCGCCGGCTAGCGGGGGGGCCAGGGAGACCCAGTACTTC
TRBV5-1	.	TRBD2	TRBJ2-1	CASSPDGASGKNEQFF	TGCGCCAGCAGCCCCGACGGGGCTAGCGGGAAGAATGAGCAGTTCTTC
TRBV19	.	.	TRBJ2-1	CASSTHSLGQFF	TGTGCCAGTAGTACCCATTCGCTGGGGCAGTTCTTC
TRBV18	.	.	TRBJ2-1	CASSPRGGGENNEQFF	TGTGCCAGCTCACCACGGGGAGGGGGAGAGAACAATGAGCAGTTCTTC
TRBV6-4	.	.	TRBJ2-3	CASSEGESTQYF	TGTGCCAGCAGTGAAGGGGAATCTACGCAGTATTTT
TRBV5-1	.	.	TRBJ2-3	CASSSLGREEDTQYF	TGCGCCAGCAGCTCCTTGGGCAGGGAGGAAGATACGCAGTATTTT
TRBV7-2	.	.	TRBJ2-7	CASSFLASLSSYEQYF	TGTGCCAGCAGCTTTCTAGCGTCACTAAGCTCCTACGAGCAGTACTTC
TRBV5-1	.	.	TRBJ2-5	CASSLAELGIQETQYF	TGCGCCAGCAGCTTGGCCGAGTTAGGGATTCAAGAGACCCAGTACTTC
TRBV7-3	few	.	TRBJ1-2	CASSPRTDYGYTF	TGTGCCAGCAGCCCGCGGACCGACTATGGCTACACCTTC
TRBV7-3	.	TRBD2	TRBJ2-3	CASSLSGATDTQYF	TGTGCCAGCAGCCTTAGCGGGGCCACAGATACGCAGTATTTT
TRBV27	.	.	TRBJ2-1	CASSLVGGAAYNEQFF	TGTGCCAGCAGTTTAGTAGGAGGGGCGGCCTACAATGAGCAGTTCTTC
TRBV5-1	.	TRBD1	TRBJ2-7	CASSPRQGKSYEQYF	TGCGCCAGCAGCCCGAGACAGGGGAAAAGCTACGAGCAGTACTTC
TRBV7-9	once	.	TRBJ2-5	CASSLGVGKETQYF	TGTGCCAGCAGCTTAGGAGTAGGGAAAGAGACCCAGTACTTC
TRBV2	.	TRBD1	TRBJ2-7	CASSESVTGGDEQYF	TGTGCCAGCAGTGAATCCGTGACAGGGGGCGACGAGCAGTACTTC
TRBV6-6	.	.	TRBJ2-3	CASSPLDTQYF	TGTGCCAGCAGCCCCCTAGATACGCAGTATTTT
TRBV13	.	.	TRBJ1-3	CASSVRGGGNTIYF	TGTGCCAGCAGCGTAAGGGGCGGAGGAAACACCATATATTTT
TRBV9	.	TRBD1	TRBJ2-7	CASSVEGAVHEQYF	TGTGCCAGCAGCGTAGAGGGGGCCGTCCACGAGCAGTACTTC
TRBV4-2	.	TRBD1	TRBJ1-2	CASSETGVGLYGYTF	TGTGCCAGCAGTGAGACAGGGGTGGGGTTATATGGCTACACCTTC
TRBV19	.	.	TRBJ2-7	CASSILKGDEQYF	TGTGCCAGTAGTATCTTGAAAGGGGACGAGCAGTACTTC
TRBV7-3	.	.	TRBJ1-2	CASSLRRGNGYTF	TGTGCCAGCAGCTTACGGCGGGGTAATGGCTACACCTTC
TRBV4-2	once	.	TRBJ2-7	CASSQPAATYEQYF	TGTGCCAGCAGCCAACCGGCAGCAACCTACGAGCAGTACTTC
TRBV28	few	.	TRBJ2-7	CASIGGGGSYEQYF	TGTGCCAGCATCGGGGGAGGGGGCTCCTACGAGCAGTACTTC
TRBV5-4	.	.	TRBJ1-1	CASSLVGAGAEAFF	TGTGCCAGCAGCTTGGTGGGGGCGGGGGCTGAAGCTTTCTTT
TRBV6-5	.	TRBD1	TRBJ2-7	CASSYLRGSSYEQYF	TGTGCCAGCAGTTATCTCAGGGGGAGCTCCTACGAGCAGTACTTC
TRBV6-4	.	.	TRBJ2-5	CASAKGHLETQYF	TGTGCCAGCGCTAAGGGACATCTGGAGACCCAGTACTTC
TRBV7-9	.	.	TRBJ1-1	CASSLQDSLNTEAFF	TGTGCCAGCAGCTTACAGGACAGCCTGAACACTGAAGCTTTCTTT
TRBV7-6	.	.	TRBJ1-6	CASSLSLVRTNNSPLHF	TGTGCCAGCAGCTTATCTCTAGTCAGGACCAATAATTCACCCCTCCACTTT
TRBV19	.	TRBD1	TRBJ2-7	CASSPGTGSYEQYF	TGTGCCAGTAGTCCCGGGACAGGCTCCTACGAGCAGTACTTC
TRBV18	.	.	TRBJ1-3	CASSVDSISGNTIYF	TGTGCCAGCTCAGTGGACAGTATCTCTGGAAACACCATATATTTT
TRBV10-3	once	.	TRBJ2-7	CAISESDSSYEQYF	TGTGCCATCAGTGAGTCTGACTCATCCTACGAGCAGTACTTC
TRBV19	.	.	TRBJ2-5	CASSMGRDLSRETQYF	TGTGCCAGTAGTATGGGCCGAGACTTGTCACGAGAGACCCAGTACTTC
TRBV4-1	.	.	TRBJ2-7	CASSQEVFNPGVFYEQYF	TGCGCCAGCAGCCAAGAAGTTTTTAATCCGGGAGTCTTCTACGAGCAGTACTTC
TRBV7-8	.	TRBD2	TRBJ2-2	CASSPRGLAGEAVTGELFF	TGTGCCAGCAGCCCAAGGGGACTAGCGGGAGAGGCGGTAACCGGGGAGCTGTTTTTT
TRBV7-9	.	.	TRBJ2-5	CASSLAKGETQYF	TGTGCCAGCAGCTTAGCGAAGGGAGAGACCCAGTACTTC
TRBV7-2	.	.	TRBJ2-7	CASSLWDRAYEQYF	TGTGCCAGCAGCCTGTGGGACCGGGCTTACGAGCAGTACTTC
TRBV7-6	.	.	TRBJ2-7	CASSSSGAGEQYF	TGTGCCAGCAGCTCCTCCGGGGCCGGCGAGCAGTACTTC
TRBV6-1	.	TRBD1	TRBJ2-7	CASSDWTGTYEQYF	TGTGCCAGCAGTGATTGGACAGGGACCTACGAGCAGTACTTC
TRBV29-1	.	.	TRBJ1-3	CSVRTDGNTIYF	TGCAGCGTCCGGACGGACGGAAACACCATATATTTT
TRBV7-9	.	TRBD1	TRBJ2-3	CASSPRQGTQYF	TGTGCCAGCAGCCCGCGACAGGGTACGCAGTATTTT
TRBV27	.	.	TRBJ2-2	CASSTYTRGQNTGELFF	TGTGCCAGCAGTACTTACACGCGGGGACAGAACACCGGGGAGCTGTTTTTT
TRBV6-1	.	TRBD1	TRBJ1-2	CASTLGTGTEGGYTF	TGTGCCAGCACCCTGGGTACCGGGACAGAGGGCGGCTACACCTTC
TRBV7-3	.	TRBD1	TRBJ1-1	CASSLTRGHEAFF	TGTGCCAGCAGCTTAACCAGGGGGCATGAAGCTTTCTTT
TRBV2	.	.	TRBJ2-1	CASSHPAIVYNEQFF	TGTGCCAGCAGTCATCCAGCTATCGTATACAATGAGCAGTTCTTC
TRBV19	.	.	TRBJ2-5	CASSILRGEETQYF	TGTGCCAGTAGTATTCTGCGGGGAGAAGAGACCCAGTACTTC
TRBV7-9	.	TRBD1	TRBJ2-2	CASSLAGTGGLTGELFF	TGTGCCAGCAGCTTAGCCGGGACAGGGGGCCTTACCGGGGAGCTGTTTTTT